The T cell receptor (beta chain) described here comes from a study of Graves' ophthalmopathy and Graves' hyperthyroidism (dated by TCRdb to 2017 to 2018). Regarding the research as a whole: Peripheral blood samples were taken at the time of initial diagnosis, before any treatment was given. The study used TCR beta repertoire signatures to distinguish Graves' ophthalmopathy from Graves' hyperthyroidism and to predict progression to ophthalmopathy. To explore V-J signatures distinguishing ophthalmopathy from hyperthyroidism, a discovery set of 100 patients (roughly 45 ophthalmopathy, roughly 60 stable hyperthyroidism) was enrolled. In total, around 130 blood samples were TCR-sequenced: fewer than 50 ophthalmopathy, some 80 hyperthyroidism and roughly 17 hyperthyroidism-to-ophthalmopathy patients. In six hyperthyroidism patients, T-cell repertoires of thyroid tissue and blood were compared. The independent validation cohort included 18 to 20 hyperthyroidism patients plus 17 patients who later progressed from hyperthyroidism to ophthalmopathy. After sampling, hyperthyroidism patients received methimazole starting at 30 mg daily, and ophthalmopathy patients received high-dose intravenous methylprednisolone.

On the study overall, not on this receptor specifically: Among expanded thyroid clonotypes with frequency above 0.001, most also showed up in blood, which suggests that blood repertoires may reflect the thyroid immune response. Sample size was not statistically predetermined, and group allocation was not concealed from the investigators. In validation, the model predicted ophthalmopathy progression with more than 70% sensitivity and 72.22% specificity; 12 predicted patients were CT-confirmed with GO in a median of approximately 6.5 months. In cross-validation, the 13-signature model distinguished ophthalmopathy from stable hyperthyroidism with almost 90% sensitivity and approximately 81% specificity, and in the test set the corresponding values were about 80% and 75%.

Ophthalmopathy patients were characterized by moderately to severely active disease, a Clinical Activity Score of at least 3, a NOSPECS grade of at least 4, and a disease duration under 3 months. Patients with other autoimmune diseases, uncontrolled infections, pregnancy or lactation were excluded. Diagnosis was based on clinical symptoms, serum thyroxine, TRAb, thyroid ultrasound and orbital computed tomography. PBMCs were isolated from about 10 ml of fresh peripheral blood by Ficoll-Paque density gradient centrifugation. Total RNA was extracted with Trizol reagent and quality-checked on an Agilent 2100 Bioanalyzer. From cysteine to phenylalanine, the CDR3 is 14 amino acids long. Solely the CDR3 DNA is kept, with 42 bases framed from the first base. Between the V and J ends, shortened by 7 bases and 1 base respectively, the junction contains 10 bases. Via the germline V gene (reference sequence), CDR1 is LNHDA and CDR2 SQIVND.

For repertoire sequencing, the TCR beta CDR3 regions were amplified from RNA transcripts. The first round was an RT-PCR using HTBI primers with the Qiagen OneStep RT-PCR kit, and this first round was followed by a second-round multiplex PCR, then size selection and purification. Sequencing of the libraries was carried out on an Illumina HiSeq2000 in paired-end mode with 100 bp reads. In the original analysis: SOAPnuke was used for read processing, and reads with adapters, uncalled bases, a mean Phred below 15, or no exact constant-primer or identifier match were discarded. COPE v1.2.5 was used to merge high-quality paired reads. Each unique nucleotide sequence was treated as a clonotype, and MiTCR v1.1 was used to align the clonotypes to the IMGT TRB V, D and J references. Only V-J combinations with frequency above 0.0001 were analysed, covering about 99% of repertoires. For each V-J combination, a TCR clonal expansion and chaos score was defined as the ratio of F50 clonal expansion to chaos observed in the TCRdist matrix. Features were reduced by Welch's t-statistics and random forest to around 13 V-J combinations, which fed a naive Bayes classifier. Thyroid-blood repertoire similarity was quantified with the Morisita-Horn index. TCRdb ran its own pipeline on the public reads, namely fastp trimming at Q25 and MiXCR clone calling, and kept in-frame beta chains. Under each unique CDR3 protein, matching rows form one entry showing the most common genes and DNA. The V and J calls, along with clone size, are taken from TCRdb and not from the paper's own processing. This sample gives roughly 700,000 distinct CDR3 sequences in total; 35% to 50% of them show up just once. The top ten clonotypes cover 35% to 55% of the sample.

This clonotype has a handful of counts. What this receptor recognizes is not known. Per-nucleotide qualities are absent, and no much larger clonotype sits a single base away. The source of this sequence is an adult man with Graves' ophthalmopathy. In this chain, TRBV19 is recombined with TRBJ2-2, with no confidently assigned D gene. The source material was peripheral blood. This receptor carries the CDR3 CASMVAENTGELFF. In nucleotide form, the sequence is TGTGCCAGTATGGTGGCTGAGAACACCGGGGAGCTGTTTTTT. Supplemented by the reference TRBV19 and TRBJ2-2 proteins around the CDR3, the complete variable domain is DGGITQSPKYLFRKEGQNVTLSCEQNLNHDAMYWYRQDPGQGLRLIYYSQIVNDFQKGDIAEGYSVSREKKESFPLTVTSAQKNPTAFYLCASMVAENTGELFFGEGSRLTVL.